A single sample is the source of the 6 T cell receptor beta chains below, sequenced in a study of T cells in tuberculosis. The time point denotes: new active TB diagnosis, blood taken before or within 7 days of starting treatment. Some clones are missing from TCRdb's copy, which holds only in-frame ones; the method was immunoSEQ multiplex PCR. Of about 22,000 clones in the sample, under 85% are singletons; the top ten hold about 15%. Material: PBMCs, obtained at tuberculosis diagnosis. The receptors originated from an adult with tuberculosis.

This chain uses TRBV11-2 with TRBJ2-5, with TRBD2 identical over 7 bases. From germline, CDR1 is SGHAT and CDR2 FQNNGV. This CDR3 spans 12 amino acids. V trimming: 3 bases; J trimming: 5 bases; junction bases outside the gene matches: 0. The CDR3 sequence: CASSFGGETQYF. In DNA, the CDR3 is TGTGCCAGCAGCTTCGGGGGGGAGACCCAGTACTTC. The full variable domain, completed using reference TRBV11-2 and TRBJ2-5, is EAGVAQSPRYKIIEKRQSVAFWCNPISGHATLYWYQQILGQGPKLLIQFQNNGVVDDSQLPKDRFSAERLKGVDSTLKIQPAKLEDSAVYLCASSFGGETQYFGPGTRLLVL.

CDR3 bases: TGTGCCAGCAGCGCGCCCCGACAGGTTAATCAGCCCCAGCATTTT. Its protein product is CASSAPRQVNQPQHF. The rearrangement links TRBV28 to TRBJ1-5; possible D gene TRBD1, 6 bases. Looked up from germline, CDR1 is MDHEN and CDR2 is SYDVKM. V was trimmed by 6 bases and J by 4 bases, leaving 16 bases between them. The CDR3 length is 15 residues.

This clone was picked up one time. The V call is TRBV5-1, the J call TRBJ2-2; 13 bases are a match to TRBD2. Trimming removed 4 bases from V and 4 bases from J; junction bases left unmatched: 4. The germline gives CDR1 SGHRS, CDR2 YFSETQ. CDR3 length: 16 residues. CDR3 nucleotide sequence: TGCGCCAGCAGCATGACTAGCGGGAGGACCACCGGGGAGCTGTTTTTT. Protein product: CASSMTSGRTTGELFF. Drawing the rest from reference TRBV5-1 and TRBJ2-2, the complete variable domain is KAGVTQTPRYLIKTRGQQVTLSCSPISGHRSVSWYQQTPGQGLQFLFEYFSETQRNKGNFPGRFSGRQFSNSRSEMNVSTLELGDSALYLCASSMTSGRTTGELFFGEGSRLTVL.

V and J are TRBV9 and TRBJ2-2, with a weak D call TRBD1 (5 bases). CDR3 length equals 16 residues. V was cut by 0 bases and J by 0 bases, with 9 bases left in between. Looked up from germline, CDR1 is SGDLS and CDR2 is YYNGEE. Written as DNA, the CDR3 is TGTGCCAGCAGCGTAGTCGACAGAACGAACACCGGGGAGCTGTTTTTT. Its translation is CASSVVDRTNTGELFF.

The CDR3 reads CASSIQGARGNTEAFF. CDR3 DNA: TGTGCCAGCTCTATCCAGGGGGCAAGAGGGAACACTGAAGCTTTCTTT. The chain is built from TRBV18 and TRBJ1-1; TRBD1 matches 8 bases. The ends lost 6 bases at V and 1 base at J; junction bases unmatched: 10. The CDR3 runs to 16 residues. CDR1 is KGHSH, CDR2 LQKENI, per germline.

The J gene is TRBJ1-2, the V gene TRBV11-2; TRBD1 matches 9 bases. This CDR3 is 18 amino acids long. V shed 1 base and J 3 bases; nucleotides not matched to a gene: 12. Germline lookup yields CDR1 SGHAT and CDR2 FQNNGV. The CDR3 DNA reads as TGTGCCAGCAGCTTAGGCGGGGACAGGGATTCTCGCGACTATGGCTACACCTTC. Translation: CASSLGGDRDSRDYGYTF.